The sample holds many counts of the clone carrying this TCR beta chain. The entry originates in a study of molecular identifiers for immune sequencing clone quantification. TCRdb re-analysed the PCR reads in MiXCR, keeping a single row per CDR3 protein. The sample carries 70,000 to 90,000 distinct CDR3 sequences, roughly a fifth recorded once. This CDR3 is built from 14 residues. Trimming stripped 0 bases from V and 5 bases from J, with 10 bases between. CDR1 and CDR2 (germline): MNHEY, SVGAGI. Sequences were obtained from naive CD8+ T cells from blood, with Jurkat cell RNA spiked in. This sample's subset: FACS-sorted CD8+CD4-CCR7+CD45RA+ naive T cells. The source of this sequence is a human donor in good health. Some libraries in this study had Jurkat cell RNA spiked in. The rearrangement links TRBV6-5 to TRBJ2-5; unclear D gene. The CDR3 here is CASSYSRTGETQYF. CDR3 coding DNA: TGTGCCAGCAGTTACTCACGGACCGGGGAGACCCAGTACTTC.